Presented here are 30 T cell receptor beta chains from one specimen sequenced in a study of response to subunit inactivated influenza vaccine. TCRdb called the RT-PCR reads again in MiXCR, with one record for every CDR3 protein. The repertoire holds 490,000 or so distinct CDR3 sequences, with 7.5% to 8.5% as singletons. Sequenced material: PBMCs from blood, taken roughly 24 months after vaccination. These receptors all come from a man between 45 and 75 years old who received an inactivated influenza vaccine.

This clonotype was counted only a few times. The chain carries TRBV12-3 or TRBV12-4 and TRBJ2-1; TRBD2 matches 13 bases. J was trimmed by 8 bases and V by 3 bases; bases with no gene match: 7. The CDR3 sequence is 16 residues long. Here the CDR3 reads CASSFAGTSGVYEQFF. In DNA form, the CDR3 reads TGTGCCAGCAGTTTTGCCGGGACTAGCGGGGTCTATGAGCAGTTCTTC.

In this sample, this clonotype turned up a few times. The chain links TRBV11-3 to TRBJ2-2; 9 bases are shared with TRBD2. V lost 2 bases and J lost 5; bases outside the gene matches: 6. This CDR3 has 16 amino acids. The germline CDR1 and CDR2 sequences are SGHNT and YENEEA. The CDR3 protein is CASSLPTSGETGELFF. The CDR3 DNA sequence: TGTGCCAGCAGCTTACCGACTAGCGGTGAAACCGGGGAGCTGTTTTTT.

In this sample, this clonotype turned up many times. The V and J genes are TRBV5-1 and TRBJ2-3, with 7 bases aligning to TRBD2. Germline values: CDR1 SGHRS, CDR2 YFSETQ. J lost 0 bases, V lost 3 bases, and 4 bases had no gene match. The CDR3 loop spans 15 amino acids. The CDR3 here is CASSYGGTSTDTQYF. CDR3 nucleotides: TGCGCCAGCAGCTACGGGGGGACTAGCACAGATACGCAGTATTTT.

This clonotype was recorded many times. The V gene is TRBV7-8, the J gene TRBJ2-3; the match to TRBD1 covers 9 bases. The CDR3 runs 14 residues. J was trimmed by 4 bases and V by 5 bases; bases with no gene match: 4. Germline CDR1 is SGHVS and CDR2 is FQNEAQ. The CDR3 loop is CASSQGQGSDTQYF. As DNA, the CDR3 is TGTGCCAGCAGCCAGGGACAGGGATCAGATACGCAGTATTTT. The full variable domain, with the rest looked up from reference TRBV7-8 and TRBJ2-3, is GAGVSQSPRYKVAKRGQDVALRCDPISGHVSLFWYQQALGQGPEFLTYFQNEAQLDKSGLPSDRFFAERPEGSVSTLKIQRTQQEDSAVYLCASSQGQGSDTQYFGPGTRLTVL.

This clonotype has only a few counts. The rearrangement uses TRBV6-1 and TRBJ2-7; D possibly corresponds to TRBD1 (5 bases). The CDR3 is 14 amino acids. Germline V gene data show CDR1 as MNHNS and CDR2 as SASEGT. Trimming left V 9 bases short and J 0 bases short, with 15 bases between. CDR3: CASVPRADSYEQYF. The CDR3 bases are TGTGCCAGTGTTCCCAGGGCAGACTCCTACGAGCAGTACTTC.

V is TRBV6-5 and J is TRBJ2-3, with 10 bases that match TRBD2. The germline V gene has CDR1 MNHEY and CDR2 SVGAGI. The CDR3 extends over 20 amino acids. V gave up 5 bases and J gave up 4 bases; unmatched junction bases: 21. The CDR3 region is CASSQAYRGGLAGEADTQYF. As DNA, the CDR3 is TGTGCCAGCAGTCAAGCCTACAGGGGAGGGCTAGCGGGAGAGGCAGATACGCAGTATTTT.

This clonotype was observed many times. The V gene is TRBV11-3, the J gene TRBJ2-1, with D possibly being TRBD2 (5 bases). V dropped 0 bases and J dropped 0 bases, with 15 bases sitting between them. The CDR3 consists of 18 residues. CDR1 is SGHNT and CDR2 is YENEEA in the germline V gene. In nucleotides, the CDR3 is TGTGCCAGCAGCTTAGATCTGCGGAGGTCAAGCTCCTACAATGAGCAGTTCTTC. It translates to CASSLDLRRSSSYNEQFF.

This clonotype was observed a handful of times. CDR3 in amino acids: CASSQDPGQPYEQYF. The DNA for the CDR3 is TGTGCCAGCAGCCAAGACCCGGGACAACCCTACGAGCAGTACTTC. The V call is TRBV4-2, the J call TRBJ2-7, with D possibly being TRBD1 (6 bases). CDR1 LGHNA and CDR2 YNFKEQ come from the germline V gene. CDR3 length: 15 residues. Trimming pared 0 bases from V and 2 bases from J, leaving 11 bases between.

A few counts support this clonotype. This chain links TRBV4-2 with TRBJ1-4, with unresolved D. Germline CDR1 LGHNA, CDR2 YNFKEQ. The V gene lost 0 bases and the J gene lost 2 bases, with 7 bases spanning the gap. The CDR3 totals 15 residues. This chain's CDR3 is CASSQEWVTNEKLFF. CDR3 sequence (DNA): TGTGCCAGCAGCCAAGAGTGGGTCACTAATGAAAAACTGTTTTTT.

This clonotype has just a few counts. CDR3 residues: CASSVLLAKNTGELFF. The CDR3 DNA sequence: TGCGCCAGCAGCGTCTTACTAGCGAAGAACACCGGGGAGCTGTTTTTT. J is TRBJ2-2 and V is TRBV5-1; 7 bases align to TRBD2. CDR1 and CDR2 from the germline V gene are SGHRS and YFSETQ. CDR3 length: 16 residues. The V segment lost 4 bases and the J segment 1 base; nucleotides outside the gene matches: 7.

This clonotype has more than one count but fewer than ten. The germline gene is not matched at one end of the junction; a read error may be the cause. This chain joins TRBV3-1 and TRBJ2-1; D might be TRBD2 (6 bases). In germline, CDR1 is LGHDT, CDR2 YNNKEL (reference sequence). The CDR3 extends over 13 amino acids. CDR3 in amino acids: CASSQAQLAFTVF. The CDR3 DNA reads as TGTGCCAGCAGCCAAGCTCAACTAGCTTTTACGGTCTTC.

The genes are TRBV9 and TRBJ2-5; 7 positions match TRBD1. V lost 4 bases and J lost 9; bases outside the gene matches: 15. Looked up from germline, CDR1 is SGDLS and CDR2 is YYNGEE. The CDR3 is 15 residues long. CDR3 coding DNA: TGTGCCAGCAGCCAGACCGGGACAGCAAGAGAACCCCAGTACTTC. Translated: CASSQTGTAREPQYF.

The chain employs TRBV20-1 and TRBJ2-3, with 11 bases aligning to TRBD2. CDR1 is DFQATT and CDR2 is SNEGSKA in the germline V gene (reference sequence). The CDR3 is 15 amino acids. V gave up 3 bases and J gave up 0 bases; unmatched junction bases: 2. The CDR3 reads CSARTSGTSTDTQYF. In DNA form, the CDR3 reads TGCAGTGCTAGGACTAGCGGGACAAGCACAGATACGCAGTATTTT.

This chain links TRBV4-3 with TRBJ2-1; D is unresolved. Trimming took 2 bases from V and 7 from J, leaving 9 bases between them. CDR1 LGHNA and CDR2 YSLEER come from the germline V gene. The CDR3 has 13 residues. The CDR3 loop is CASSQQPSNEQFF. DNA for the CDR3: TGCGCCAGCAGCCAACAGCCCAGTAATGAGCAGTTCTTC.

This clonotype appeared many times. Here the CDR3 reads CASSLSSGPFGNQPQHF. CDR3 in DNA: TGCGCCAGCAGCTTGAGCTCGGGTCCTTTCGGCAATCAGCCCCAGCATTTT. The rearrangement uses TRBV5-1 and TRBJ1-5; no firm D call. The CDR3 length is 17 residues. CDR1 and CDR2 (germline): SGHRS, YFSETQ. The V end lost 1 base, the J end lost 2 bases, and 16 bases lay between the germline ends.

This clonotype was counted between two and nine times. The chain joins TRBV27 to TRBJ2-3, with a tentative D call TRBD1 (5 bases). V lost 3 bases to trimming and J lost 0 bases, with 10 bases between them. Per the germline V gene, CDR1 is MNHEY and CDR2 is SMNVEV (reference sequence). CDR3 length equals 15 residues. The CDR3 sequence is CASSFQGVSTDTQYF. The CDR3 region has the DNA TGTGCCAGCAGTTTCCAGGGTGTAAGCACAGATACGCAGTATTTT.

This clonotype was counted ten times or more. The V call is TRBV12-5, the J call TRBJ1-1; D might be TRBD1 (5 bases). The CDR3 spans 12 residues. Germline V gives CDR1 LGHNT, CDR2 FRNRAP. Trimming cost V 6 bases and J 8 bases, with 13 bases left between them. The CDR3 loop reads CASGYVGQEAFF. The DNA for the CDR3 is TGTGCTAGTGGGTACGTGGGGCAGGAAGCTTTCTTT.

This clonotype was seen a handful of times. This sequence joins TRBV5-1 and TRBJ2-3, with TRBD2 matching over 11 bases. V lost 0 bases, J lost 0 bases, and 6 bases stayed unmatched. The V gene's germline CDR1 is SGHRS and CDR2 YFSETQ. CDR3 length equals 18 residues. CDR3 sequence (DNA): TGCGCCAGCAGCTTGGGACTAGCGGGGATAACCAGCACAGATACGCAGTATTTT. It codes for CASSLGLAGITSTDTQYF.

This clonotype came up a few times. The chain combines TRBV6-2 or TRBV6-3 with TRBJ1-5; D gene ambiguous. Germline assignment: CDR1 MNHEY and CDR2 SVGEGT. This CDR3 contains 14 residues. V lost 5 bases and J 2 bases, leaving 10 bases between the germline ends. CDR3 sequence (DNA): TGTGCCAGCAGTCGGGAAGGTGGCAATCAGCCCCAGCATTTT. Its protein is CASSREGGNQPQHF.

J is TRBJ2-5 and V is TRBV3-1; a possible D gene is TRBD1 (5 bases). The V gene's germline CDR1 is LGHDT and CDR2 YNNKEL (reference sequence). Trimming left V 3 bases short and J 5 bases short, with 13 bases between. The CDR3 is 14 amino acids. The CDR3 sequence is CASSHLTAGETQYF. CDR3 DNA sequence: TGTGCCAGCAGCCATCTGACCGCAGGGGAGACCCAGTACTTC.

In nucleotides, the CDR3 is TGTGCCAGCAGCTCAAGAGGGCCCCCTGAAGCTTTCTTT. Amino acids: CASSSRGPPEAFF. The chain combines TRBV7-2 with TRBJ1-1, with unresolved D. This CDR3 comprises 13 residues. Germline V gene data show CDR1 as SGHTA and CDR2 as FQGNSA. V gave up 4 bases and J gave up 6 bases, with 12 bases separating them.

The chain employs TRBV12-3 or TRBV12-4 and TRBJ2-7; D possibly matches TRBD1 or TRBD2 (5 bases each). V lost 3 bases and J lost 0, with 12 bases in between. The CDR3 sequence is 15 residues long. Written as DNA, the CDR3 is TGTGCCAGCAGTTTCGGGGCAGATGCCTCCTACGAGCAGTACTTC. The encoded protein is CASSFGADASYEQYF.

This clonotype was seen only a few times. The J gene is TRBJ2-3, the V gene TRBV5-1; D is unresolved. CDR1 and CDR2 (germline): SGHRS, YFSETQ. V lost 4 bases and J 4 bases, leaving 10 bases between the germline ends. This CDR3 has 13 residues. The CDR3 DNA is TGCGCCAGCAGCACAAGACCCGCAGATACGCAGTATTTT. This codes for CASSTRPADTQYF.

CDR3 region: CASSSAFFDEQFF. The CDR3, as DNA: TGTGCCAGCAGTTCCGCTTTTTTCGATGAGCAGTTCTTC. The chain has TRBV6-5 and TRBJ2-1; no firm D call. The V end was cut by 4 bases, the J end by 8 bases, with 12 bases between. The CDR3 is 13 residues long. CDR1 is MNHEY and CDR2 is SVGAGI in the germline V gene.

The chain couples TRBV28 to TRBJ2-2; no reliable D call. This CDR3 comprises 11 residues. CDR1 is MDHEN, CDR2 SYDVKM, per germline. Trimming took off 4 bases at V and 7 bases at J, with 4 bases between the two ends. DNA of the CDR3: TGTGCCAGCAGTTCGTTCGGGGAGCTGTTTTTT. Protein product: CASSSFGELFF. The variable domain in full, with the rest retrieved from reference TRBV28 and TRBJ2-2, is DVKVTQSSRYLVKRTGEKVFLECVQDMDHENMFWYRQDPGLGLRLIYFSYDVKMKEKGDIPEGYSVSREKKERFSLILESASTNQTSMYLCASSSFGELFFGEGSRLTVL.

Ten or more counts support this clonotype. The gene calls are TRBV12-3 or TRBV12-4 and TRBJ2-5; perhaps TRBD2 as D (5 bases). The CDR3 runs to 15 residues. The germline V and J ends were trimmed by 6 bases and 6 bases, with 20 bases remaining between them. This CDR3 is CASSPTGGPGKTQYF. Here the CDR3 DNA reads TGTGCCAGCAGCCCAACTGGAGGCCCCGGGAAGACCCAGTACTTC.

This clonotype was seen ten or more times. Written as DNA, the CDR3 is TGTGCCAGCTCACCAGAAATAAACACTGAAGCTTTCTTT. Its protein is CASSPEINTEAFF. J is TRBJ1-1 and V is TRBV18; no definite D call. The germline V gene encodes CDR1 KGHSH and CDR2 LQKENI. This CDR3 comprises 13 residues. V lost 2 bases to trimming and J lost 2 bases, with 6 bases between them.

The CDR3 DNA follows: TGTGCCAGCAGCTTATTTTATGCGTTCCGAGAACCCTTCACAGATACGCAGTATTTT. Its translation is CASSLFYAFREPFTDTQYF. The V gene is TRBV11-1, the J gene TRBJ2-3; no clear D. The CDR3 sequence is 19 residues long. The germline V and J ends were trimmed by 2 bases and 2 bases, with 23 bases remaining between them. The V gene's germline CDR1 is SGHAT and CDR2 FQDESV (reference sequence).

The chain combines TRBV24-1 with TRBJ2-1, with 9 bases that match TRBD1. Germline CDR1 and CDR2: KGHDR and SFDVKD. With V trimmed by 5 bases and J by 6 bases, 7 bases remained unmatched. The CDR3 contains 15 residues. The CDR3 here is CATSAPGGQGNEQFF. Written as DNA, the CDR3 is TGTGCCACCAGTGCCCCCGGGGGACAGGGCAATGAGCAGTTCTTC.

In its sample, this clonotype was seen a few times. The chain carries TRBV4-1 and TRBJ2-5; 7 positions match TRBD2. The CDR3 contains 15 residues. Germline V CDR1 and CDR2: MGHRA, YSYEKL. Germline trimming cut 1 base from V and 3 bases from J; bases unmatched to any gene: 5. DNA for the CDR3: TGCGCCAGCAGCCAAGCCGGGACTAACGAAGAGACCCAGTACTTC. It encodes CASSQAGTNEETQYF.